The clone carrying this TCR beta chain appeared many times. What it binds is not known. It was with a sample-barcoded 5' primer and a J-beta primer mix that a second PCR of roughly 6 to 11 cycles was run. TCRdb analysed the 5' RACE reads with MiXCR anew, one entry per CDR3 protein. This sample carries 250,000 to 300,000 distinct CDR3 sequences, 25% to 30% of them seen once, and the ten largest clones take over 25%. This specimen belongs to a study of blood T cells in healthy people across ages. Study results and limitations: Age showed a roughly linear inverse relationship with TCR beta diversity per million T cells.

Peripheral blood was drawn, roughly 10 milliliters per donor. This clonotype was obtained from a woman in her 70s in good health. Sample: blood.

The CDR3 nucleotides are TGCGCCAGCAGCCAGGGCATAGCGGGAGGGTTGCAGTTCTTC. It specifies CASSQGIAGGLQFF. The rearrangement joins TRBV4-1 to TRBJ2-1, with TRBD2 matching 11 bases. V trimming: 3 bases; J trimming: 12 bases; junction bases outside the gene matches: 7. There are 14 residues in the CDR3. Germline V CDR1 and CDR2: MGHRA, YSYEKL.